This T cell receptor (beta chain) was recovered during a study of siplizumab effects on memory and regulatory T cells. Notes on the study in general: Fewer alloreactive sequences mapped to unstimulated CD4+ memory cells under siplizumab. The apparent diversity of naive T cells exceeded that of memory cells, and naive T cells seemed to make a major contribution to the alloresponse. The suppressive capacity of proliferating Tregs from siplizumab cultures remained unconfirmed.

TCRdb's table, derived via immunoSEQ multiplex PCR, lists solely in-frame clones and lacks some. This sample carries some 81,000 clones, roughly 94% of them seen once, and the ten largest clones take around 18%. The CDR3 sequence is 17 residues long. Trimming removed 6 bases at V and 2 bases at J, with 23 bases between. The V gene's germline CDR1 is SGHVS and CDR2 FNYEAQ. About this clone itself: The antigen is undetermined.

The receptor was isolated from a human donor in good health. Input material: CD8+ T cells sorted from blood. The V call is TRBV7-6, the J call TRBJ2-7; D not resolved. The CDR3 DNA reads TGTGCCAGCAGACCAGGCCCCCGATCAAGCTCGGCCTACGAGCAGTACTTC. It codes for CASRPGPRSSSAYEQYF.